The 20 T cell receptor beta chains below come from one sample, sequenced in a study of shared clonotypes between healthy human individuals. Profiled with immunoSEQ multiplex PCR; TCRdb holds only in-frame clones, not every one. The sample has roughly 520,000 clones; approximately 94% are singletons. The sample comprised naive CD4+ T cells sorted from blood. Subset here: CD45RA+ positively selected. Receptors originate from a young woman in good health.

The CDR3 DNA sequence: TGTGCCAGCAGTTACTCGATGGGGGAATACTATGGCTACACCTTC. Translated: CASSYSMGEYYGYTF. V and J are TRBV6-5 and TRBJ1-2; D possibly corresponds to TRBD1 (5 bases). V dropped 0 bases and J dropped 3 bases, with 11 bases sitting between them. Germline-derived CDR1 and CDR2 are MNHEY and SVGAGI. The length of the CDR3 is 15 residues.

The V call is TRBV19, the J call TRBJ2-2; 9 bases match TRBD2. This CDR3 has 16 amino acids. Trimming at V came to 3 bases and at J to 5 bases, leaving 7 bases not matched to a gene. Germline CDR1 and CDR2: LNHDA and SQIVND (reference sequence). CDR3 protein: CASSMGGRALTGELFF. CDR3 DNA sequence: TGTGCCAGTAGTATGGGCGGGAGGGCCTTGACCGGGGAGCTGTTTTTT.

The genes are TRBV5-1 and TRBJ2-1; D unresolved. This CDR3 is 14 amino acids long. Germline V gives CDR1 SGHRS, CDR2 YFSETQ. V shed 4 bases and J shed 4 bases, with 12 bases lying between them. The CDR3 loop is CASSATASYNEQFF. The CDR3 DNA is TGCGCCAGCAGCGCGACTGCCAGTTACAATGAGCAGTTCTTC.

The chain carries TRBV5-8 and TRBJ2-7; D may match TRBD1 or TRBD2 (6 bases each). V was pared by 2 bases and J by 7 bases, with 22 bases between. Per germline, CDR1 SGHTS and CDR2 YDEGEE. The CDR3 runs to 16 residues. CDR3 region: CASSFVVRGRRGEQYF. CDR3 sequence (DNA): TGTGCCAGCAGCTTTGTTGTTCGGGGGCGGCGCGGGGAGCAGTACTTC.

The chain is built from TRBV9 and TRBJ2-1; 11 positions match TRBD2. Germline V gives CDR1 SGDLS, CDR2 YYNGEE. CDR3 size: 17 residues. Unmatched junction bases numbered 9, after V lost 0 bases and J lost 7 bases. The CDR3 region has the DNA TGTGCCAGCAGCGTAGCTCCAAGGACTAGCGGGTCGAATGAGCAGTTCTTC. Translation: CASSVAPRTSGSNEQFF.

The rearrangement links TRBV14 to TRBJ2-2; 8 positions match TRBD1. CDR1 and CDR2 (germline): SGHDN, FVKESK. CDR3 size: 16 residues. The J segment lost 1 base and the V segment lost 2 bases, leaving 3 bases of the junction unmatched. The DNA for the CDR3 is TGTGCCAGCAGCCAACGGACAGGGATGAACACCGGGGAGCTGTTTTTT. Residues: CASSQRTGMNTGELFF.

The rearrangement uses TRBV19 and TRBJ2-6, with D possibly matching TRBD1 (7 bases). The V end was cut by 3 bases, the J end by 0 bases, with 12 bases between. This CDR3 is 17 amino acids long. The germline V gene encodes CDR1 LNHDA and CDR2 SQIVND (reference sequence). The CDR3 spells CASSIAGQSSGANVLTF. In DNA, the CDR3 is TGTGCCAGTAGTATTGCGGGACAGAGCTCTGGGGCCAACGTCCTGACTTTC.

This clone has just one count. The chain joins TRBV7-9 to TRBJ2-1; D ambiguous. Trimming shortened V by 6 bases and J by 4 bases, and 10 bases separated the two germline ends. This CDR3 comprises 13 residues. Looked up from germline, CDR1 is SEHNR and CDR2 is FQNEAQ (reference sequence). CDR3 loop: CASRPGSYNEQFF. CDR3 DNA sequence: TGTGCCAGCAGACCGGGCTCTTACAATGAGCAGTTCTTC. Full variable domain (remainder filled in from reference TRBV7-9 and TRBJ2-1): DTGVSQNPRHKITKRGQNVTFRCDPISEHNRLYWYRQTLGQGPEFLTYFQNEAQLEKSRLLSDRFSAERPKGSFSTLEIQRTEQGDSAMYLCASRPGSYNEQFFGPGTRLTVL.

V usage is TRBV15 and J usage is TRBJ2-7, with TRBD1 identical over 7 bases. The germline V gene encodes CDR1 LNHNV and CDR2 YYDKDF (reference sequence). The CDR3 runs to 12 residues. Losses at the gene ends were 5 bases for V and 6 bases for J; bases not matched to a gene: 4. The CDR3 DNA reads as TGTGCCACCAGCCGCAACAGGGGCGAGCAGTACTTC. Amino acid sequence: CATSRNRGEQYF.

The chain uses TRBV5-8 and TRBJ2-5; D may be TRBD1 (6 bases). Germline lookup yields CDR1 SGHTS and CDR2 YDEGEE. V was cut by 0 bases and J by 1 base, with 13 bases left in between. The length of the CDR3 is 16 residues. The chain's CDR3 is CASSLGGGAIQETQYF. CDR3 in DNA: TGTGCCAGCAGCTTGGGAGGGGGTGCGATCCAAGAGACCCAGTACTTC. Based on the CDR3 plus reference TRBV5-8 and TRBJ2-5, the full variable domain is EAGVTQSPTHLIKTRGQQATLRCSPISGHTSVYWYQQALGLGLQFLLWYDEGEERNRGNFPPRFSGRQFPNYSSELNVNALELEDSALYLCASSLGGGAIQETQYFGPGTRLLVL.

The gene calls are TRBV18 and TRBJ2-7, with D tentatively TRBD1 (7 bases). Germline assignment: CDR1 KGHSH and CDR2 LQKENI. Trimming took off 2 bases at V and 5 bases at J, with 22 bases between the two ends. The CDR3 is made up of 17 amino acids. The CDR3 DNA sequence: TGTGCCAGCTCACCAATGGGAGGTGGGGGACAGCCTGACGAGCAGTACTTC. Amino acid sequence: CASSPMGGGGQPDEQYF.

In its sample, this clone was seen once. The chain combines TRBV6-1 with TRBJ2-7, with D hard to call. The CDR3 is 13 residues long. The ends were cut back, 3 bases at V and 0 bases at J, with 6 bases in the middle. The V gene's germline CDR1 is MNHNS and CDR2 SASEGT. The CDR3 protein is CASSEQSSYEQYF. CDR3 in DNA: TGTGCCAGCAGTGAGCAGTCCTCCTACGAGCAGTACTTC.

The chain couples TRBV11-2 to TRBJ2-5; D gene uncertain. V was shortened by 1 base and J by 2 bases, with 5 bases between the two germline ends. Germline V gives CDR1 SGHAT, CDR2 FQNNGV. This CDR3 is built from 13 residues. The CDR3 loop is CASSLALQETQYF. The CDR3 coding sequence is TGTGCCAGCAGCTTAGCTTTACAAGAGACCCAGTACTTC.

CDR3 in DNA: TGTGCCAGCAGCTCCCTCCCAGGGGCTAAGACCCAGTACTTC. Its protein is CASSSLPGAKTQYF. The chain has TRBV7-9 and TRBJ2-5, with D tentatively TRBD1 (6 bases). This CDR3 contains 14 residues. The germline V gene encodes CDR1 SEHNR and CDR2 FQNEAQ (reference sequence). The V end lost 4 bases, the J end lost 6 bases, and 15 bases lay between the germline ends.

V gene TRBV5-1 combines with J gene TRBJ2-7; D not resolved. Trimming took off 4 bases at V and 2 bases at J, with 7 bases between the two ends. Germline values: CDR1 SGHRS, CDR2 YFSETQ. This CDR3 contains 12 residues. CDR3 bases: TGCGCCAGCAGCGCTCATCCCTACGAGCAGTACTTC. As protein: CASSAHPYEQYF.

This clone was seen a single time. In DNA, the CDR3 is TGTGCCAGCAGCTTGGAGCGGGGCCCTGGAAACACCATATATTTT. Encoded protein: CASSLERGPGNTIYF. V gene TRBV5-8 combines with J gene TRBJ1-3; D is possibly TRBD1 (5 bases). Trimming shortened V by 0 bases and J by 2 bases, and 9 bases separated the two germline ends. This CDR3 has 15 amino acids. Germline-derived CDR1 and CDR2 are SGHTS and YDEGEE. Using reference TRBV5-8 and TRBJ1-3 for the parts outside the CDR3, the full variable domain is EAGVTQSPTHLIKTRGQQATLRCSPISGHTSVYWYQQALGLGLQFLLWYDEGEERNRGNFPPRFSGRQFPNYSSELNVNALELEDSALYLCASSLERGPGNTIYFGEGSWLTVV.

In this sample, this clone turned up once. This sequence joins TRBV10-3 and TRBJ2-3, with D possibly TRBD1 on 5 matching bases. Germline V gene sequence: CDR1 ENHRY, CDR2 SYGVKD. The CDR3 contains 14 residues. Deletions cut 8 bases from V and 1 base from J, with 13 bases between. The CDR3 DNA follows: TGTGCCATCGCCGTAACAGGTGGCACAGATACGCAGTATTTT. Its translation: CAIAVTGGTDTQYF.

The V call is TRBV19, the J call TRBJ2-7, with 10 bases that match TRBD1. CDR3 length: 16 amino acids. Per germline, CDR1 LNHDA and CDR2 SQIVND (reference sequence). Trimming removed 5 bases from V and 0 bases from J; junction bases left unmatched: 7. The CDR3 DNA reads TGTGCCAGTAGTCCAACCGGGACAGGGGCCTCCTACGAGCAGTACTTC. Residues: CASSPTGTGASYEQYF.

This chain links TRBV30 with TRBJ2-1; 10 bases agree with TRBD2. The germline CDR1 and CDR2 sequences are GTSNPN and SVGIG (reference sequence). The J segment lost 9 bases and the V segment lost 5 bases, leaving 13 bases of the junction unmatched. CDR3 length: 15 residues. The CDR3 coding sequence is TGTGCCTGGGACAGGGGTAGCGGGAGGATGGGTGAGCAGTTCTTC. Amino acids: CAWDRGSGRMGEQFF.

This clone showed up just once. This CDR3 is CASSYDRISYEQYF. The CDR3 bases are TGTGCCAGCAGTTACGACAGGATCTCCTACGAGCAGTACTTC. V gene TRBV6-6 combines with J gene TRBJ2-5; D might be TRBD1 (6 bases). The J call may be incorrect, as the DNA end agrees better with TRBJ2-7. Germline CDR1 and CDR2: MNHNY and SVGAGI (reference sequence). The CDR3 is 14 amino acids.